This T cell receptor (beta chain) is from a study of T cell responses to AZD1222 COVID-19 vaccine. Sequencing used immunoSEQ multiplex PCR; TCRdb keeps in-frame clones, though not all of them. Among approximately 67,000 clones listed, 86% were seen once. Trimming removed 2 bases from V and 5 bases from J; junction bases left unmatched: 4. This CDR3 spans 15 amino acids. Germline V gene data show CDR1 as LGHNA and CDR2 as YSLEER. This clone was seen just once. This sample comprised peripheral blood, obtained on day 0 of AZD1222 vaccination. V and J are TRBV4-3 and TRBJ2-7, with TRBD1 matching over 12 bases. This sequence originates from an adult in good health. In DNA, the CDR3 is TGCGCCAGCAGCCAAACCGGGACAGGGGGCGACGAGCAGTACTTC. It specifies CASSQTGTGGDEQYF.